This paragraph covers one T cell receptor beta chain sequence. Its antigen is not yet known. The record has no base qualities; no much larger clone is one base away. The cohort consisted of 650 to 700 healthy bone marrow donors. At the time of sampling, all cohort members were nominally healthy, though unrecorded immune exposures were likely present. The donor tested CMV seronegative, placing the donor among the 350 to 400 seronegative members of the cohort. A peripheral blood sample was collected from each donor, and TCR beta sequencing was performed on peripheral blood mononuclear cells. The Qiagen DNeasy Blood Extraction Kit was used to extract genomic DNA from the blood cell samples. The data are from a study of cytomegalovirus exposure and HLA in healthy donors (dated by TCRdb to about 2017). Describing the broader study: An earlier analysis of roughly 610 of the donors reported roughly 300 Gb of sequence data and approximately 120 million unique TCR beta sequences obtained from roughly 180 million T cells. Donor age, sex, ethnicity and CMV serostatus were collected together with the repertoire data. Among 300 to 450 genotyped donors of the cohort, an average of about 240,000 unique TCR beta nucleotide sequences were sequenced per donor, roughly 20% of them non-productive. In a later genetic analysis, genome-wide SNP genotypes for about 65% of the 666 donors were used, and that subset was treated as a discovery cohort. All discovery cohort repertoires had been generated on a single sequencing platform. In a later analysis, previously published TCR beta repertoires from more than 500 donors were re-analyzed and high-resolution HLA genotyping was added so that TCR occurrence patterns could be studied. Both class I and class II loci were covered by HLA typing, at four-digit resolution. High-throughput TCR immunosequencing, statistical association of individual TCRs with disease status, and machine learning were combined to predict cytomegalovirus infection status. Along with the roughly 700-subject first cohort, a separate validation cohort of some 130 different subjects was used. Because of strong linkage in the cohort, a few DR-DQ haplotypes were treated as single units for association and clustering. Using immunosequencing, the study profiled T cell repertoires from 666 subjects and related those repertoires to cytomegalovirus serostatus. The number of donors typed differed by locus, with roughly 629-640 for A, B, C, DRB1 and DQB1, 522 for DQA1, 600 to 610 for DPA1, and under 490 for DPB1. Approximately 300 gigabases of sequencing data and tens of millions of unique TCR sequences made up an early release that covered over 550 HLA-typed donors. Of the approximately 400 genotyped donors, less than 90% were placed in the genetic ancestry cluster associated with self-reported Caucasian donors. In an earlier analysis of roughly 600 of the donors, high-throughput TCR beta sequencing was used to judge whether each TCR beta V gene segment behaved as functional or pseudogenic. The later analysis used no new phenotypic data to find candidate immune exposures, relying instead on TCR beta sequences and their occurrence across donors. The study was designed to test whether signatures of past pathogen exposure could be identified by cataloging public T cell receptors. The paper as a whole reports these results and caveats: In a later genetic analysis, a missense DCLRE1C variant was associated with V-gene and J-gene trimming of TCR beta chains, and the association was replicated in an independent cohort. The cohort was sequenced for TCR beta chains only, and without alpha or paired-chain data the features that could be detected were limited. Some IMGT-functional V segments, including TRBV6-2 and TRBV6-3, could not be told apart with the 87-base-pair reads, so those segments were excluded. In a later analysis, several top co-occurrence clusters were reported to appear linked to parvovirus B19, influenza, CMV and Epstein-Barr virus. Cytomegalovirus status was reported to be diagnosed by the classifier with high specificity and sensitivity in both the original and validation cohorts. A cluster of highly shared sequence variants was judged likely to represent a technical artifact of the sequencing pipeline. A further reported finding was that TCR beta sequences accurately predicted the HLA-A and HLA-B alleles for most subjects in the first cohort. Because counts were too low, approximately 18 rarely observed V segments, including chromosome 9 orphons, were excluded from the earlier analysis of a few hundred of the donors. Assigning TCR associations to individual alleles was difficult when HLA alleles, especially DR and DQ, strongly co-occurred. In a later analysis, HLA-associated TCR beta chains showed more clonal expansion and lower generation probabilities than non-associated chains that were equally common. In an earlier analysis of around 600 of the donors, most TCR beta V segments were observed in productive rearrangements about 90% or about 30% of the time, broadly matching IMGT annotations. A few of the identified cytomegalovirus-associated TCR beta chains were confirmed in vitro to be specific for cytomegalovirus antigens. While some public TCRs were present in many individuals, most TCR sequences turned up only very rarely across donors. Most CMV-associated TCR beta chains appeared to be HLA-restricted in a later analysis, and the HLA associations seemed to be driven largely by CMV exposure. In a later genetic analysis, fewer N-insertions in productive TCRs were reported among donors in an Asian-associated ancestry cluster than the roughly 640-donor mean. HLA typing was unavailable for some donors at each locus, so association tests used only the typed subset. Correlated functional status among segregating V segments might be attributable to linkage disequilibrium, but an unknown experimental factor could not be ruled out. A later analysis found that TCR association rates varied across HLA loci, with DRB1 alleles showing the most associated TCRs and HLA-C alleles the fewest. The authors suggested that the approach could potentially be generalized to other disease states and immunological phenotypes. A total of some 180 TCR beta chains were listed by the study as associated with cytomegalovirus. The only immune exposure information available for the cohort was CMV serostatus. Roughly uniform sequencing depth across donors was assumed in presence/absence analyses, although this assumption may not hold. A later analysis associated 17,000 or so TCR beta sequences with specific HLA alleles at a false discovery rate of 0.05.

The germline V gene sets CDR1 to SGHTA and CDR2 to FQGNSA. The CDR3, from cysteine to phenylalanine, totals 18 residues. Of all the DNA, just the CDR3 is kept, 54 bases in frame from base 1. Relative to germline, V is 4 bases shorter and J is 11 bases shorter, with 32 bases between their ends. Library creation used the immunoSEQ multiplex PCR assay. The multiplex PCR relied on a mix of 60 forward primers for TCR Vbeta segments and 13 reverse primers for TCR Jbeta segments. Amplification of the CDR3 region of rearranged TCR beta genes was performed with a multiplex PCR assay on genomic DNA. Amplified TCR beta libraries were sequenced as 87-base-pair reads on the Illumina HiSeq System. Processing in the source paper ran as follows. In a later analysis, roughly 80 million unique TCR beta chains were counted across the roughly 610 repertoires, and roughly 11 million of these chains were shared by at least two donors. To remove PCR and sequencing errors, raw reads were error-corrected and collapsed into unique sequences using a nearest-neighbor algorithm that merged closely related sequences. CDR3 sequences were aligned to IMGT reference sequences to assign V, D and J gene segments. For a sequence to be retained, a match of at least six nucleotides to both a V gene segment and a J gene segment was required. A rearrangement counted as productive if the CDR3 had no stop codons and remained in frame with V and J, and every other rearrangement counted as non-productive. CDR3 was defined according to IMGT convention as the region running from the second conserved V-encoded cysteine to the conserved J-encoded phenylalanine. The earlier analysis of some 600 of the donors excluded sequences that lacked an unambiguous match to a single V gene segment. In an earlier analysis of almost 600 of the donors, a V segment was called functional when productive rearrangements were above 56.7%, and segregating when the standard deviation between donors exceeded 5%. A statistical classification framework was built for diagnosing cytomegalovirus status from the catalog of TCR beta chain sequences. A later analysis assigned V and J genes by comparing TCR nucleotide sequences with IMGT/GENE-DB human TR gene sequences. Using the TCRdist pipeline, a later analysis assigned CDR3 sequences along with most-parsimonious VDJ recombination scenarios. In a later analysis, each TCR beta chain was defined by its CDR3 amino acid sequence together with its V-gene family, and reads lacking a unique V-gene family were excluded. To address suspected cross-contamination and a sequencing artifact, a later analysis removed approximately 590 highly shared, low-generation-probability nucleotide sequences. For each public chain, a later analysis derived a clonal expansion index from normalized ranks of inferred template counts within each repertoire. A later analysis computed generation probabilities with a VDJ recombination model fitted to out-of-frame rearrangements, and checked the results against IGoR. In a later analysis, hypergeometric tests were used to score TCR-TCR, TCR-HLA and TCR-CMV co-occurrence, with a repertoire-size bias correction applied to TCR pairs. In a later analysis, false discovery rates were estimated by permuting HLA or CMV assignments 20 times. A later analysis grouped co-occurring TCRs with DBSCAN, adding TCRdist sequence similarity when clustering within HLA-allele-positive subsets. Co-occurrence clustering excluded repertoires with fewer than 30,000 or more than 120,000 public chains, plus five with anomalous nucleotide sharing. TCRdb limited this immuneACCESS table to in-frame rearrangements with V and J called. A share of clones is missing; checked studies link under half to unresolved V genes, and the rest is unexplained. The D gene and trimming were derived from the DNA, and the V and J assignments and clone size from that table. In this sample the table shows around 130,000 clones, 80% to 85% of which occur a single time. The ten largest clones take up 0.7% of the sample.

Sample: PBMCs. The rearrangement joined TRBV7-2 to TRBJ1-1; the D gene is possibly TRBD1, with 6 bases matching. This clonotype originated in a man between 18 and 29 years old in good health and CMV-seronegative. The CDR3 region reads CASSSRGGGTNSASGAFF. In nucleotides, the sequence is TGTGCCAGCAGCTCCAGAGGGGGTGGGACCAACTCCGCTTCGGGGGCTTTCTTT.